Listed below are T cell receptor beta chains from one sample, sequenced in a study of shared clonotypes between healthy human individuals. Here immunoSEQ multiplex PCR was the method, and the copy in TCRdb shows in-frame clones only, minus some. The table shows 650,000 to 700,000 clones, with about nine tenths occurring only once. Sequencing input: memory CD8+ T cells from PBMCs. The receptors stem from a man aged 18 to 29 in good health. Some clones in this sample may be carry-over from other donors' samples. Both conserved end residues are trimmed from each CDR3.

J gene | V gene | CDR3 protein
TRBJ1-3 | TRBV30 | ASHPQGRNTIY
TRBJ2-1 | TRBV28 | ASSLGRRGRFNEQF
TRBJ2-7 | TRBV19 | ASRETGPSYEQY
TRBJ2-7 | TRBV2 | ASSEMVHREQY
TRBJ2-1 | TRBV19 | ASTPAGYNEQF
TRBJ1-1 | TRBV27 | ASTWGTGNTEAF
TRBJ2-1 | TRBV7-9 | ASTATGLFNEQF
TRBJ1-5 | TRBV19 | ASSIAGDSNQPQH
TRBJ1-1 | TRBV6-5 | ASTHARNANTEAF
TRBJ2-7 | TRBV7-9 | ASSFSSGRWIYEQY
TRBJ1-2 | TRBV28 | ASSWGAGLEGYT
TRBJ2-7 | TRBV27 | ASSSGQGVAYEQY
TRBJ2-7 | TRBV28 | ASSAVVYEQY
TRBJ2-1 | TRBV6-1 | ASTPIPEGYNEQF
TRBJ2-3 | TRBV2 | ASSFQRLAESTDTQY
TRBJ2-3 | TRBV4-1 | ASSEVGDGTQY
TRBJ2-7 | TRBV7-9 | ASSLRDRDPYEQY